Each of the 3 T cell receptor beta chains below was sequenced from the same sample in a study of CD8+ T cells in alopecia areata. Reverse transcribed after extraction, RNA yielded cDNA as the sequencing template. TCRdb keeps only in-frame clones here, not all; method: immunoSEQ multiplex PCR. The sample includes some 95,000 clones, under 45% of them seen just once. Sample: CD4+ T cells sorted from blood. These receptors originate from a human donor with alopecia areata.

Comment on this clone: Distinct nucleotide sequences in the sample also encode this CDR3. The chain uses TRBV30 and TRBJ1-6, with 7 bases fitting TRBD1. The length of the CDR3 is 14 residues. CDR1 and CDR2 (germline): GTSNPN, SVGIG (reference sequence). The ends lost 2 bases at V and 5 bases at J; junction bases unmatched: 3. For the CDR3, the DNA is TGTGCCTGGAGTCGAGGACAGGATAATTCACCCCTCCACTTT. Translating gives CAWSRGQDNSPLHF.

This sequence joins TRBV15 and TRBJ1-1; TRBD1 might be the D (5 bases). Germline V gives CDR1 LNHNV, CDR2 YYDKDF (reference sequence). This CDR3 has 12 residues. Trimming shortened V by 0 bases and J by 7 bases, and 6 bases separated the two germline ends. In DNA, the CDR3 is TGTGCCACCAGCAGAGATACAGGTGAAGCTTTCTTT. Translation: CATSRDTGEAFF.

J is TRBJ1-2 and V is TRBV5-6; D unclear. V lost 2 bases and J lost 6, with 11 bases in between. CDR1 is SGHDT, CDR2 YYEEEE, per germline. This CDR3 has 13 residues. The CDR3 loop reads CASSLAQRDGYTF. The CDR3 DNA sequence: TGTGCCAGCAGCTTAGCCCAGCGGGATGGCTACACCTTC.